This note documents a single TCR beta chain sequence. The antigen this receptor binds is unknown. Base quality data are lacking; no much larger clone is found one base away. From the cysteine up to the phenylalanine, the CDR3 has a length of 14 residues. The sequence is cut down to CDR3 DNA, 42 bases in frame from base 1. The data are from a study of control samples from healthy donors and cancer patients (dated by TCRdb to about 2020). Library construction relied on the immunoSEQ multiplex PCR assay. TCRdb holds this immuneACCESS table with in-frame rearrangements only. Some clones are missing; in checked studies, unresolved V genes explain under half, and the rest has no known cause. The table for this sample lists about 160,000 clones; about 90% of them were counted only once. Together, the top ten hold approximately 12% of the sample.

The sequence joins TRBV12-2 to TRBJ1-2; the table's D call TRBD1 went unverified against the DNA. TRBV12-2 is reported as a pseudogene. Material: blood. The receptor's source is a man aged 30 to 39 in good health. The sequence in DNA is TGTGCAAGTCGTCGGACAGGACGCCCCTATGGCTACACCTTC. Translated, this is CASRRTGRPYGYTF.